This T cell receptor (beta chain) was obtained from a study of shared clonotypes between healthy human individuals. About the research overall: A donor's plate count was three for CD4 naive and three for CD4 memory; CD8 naive had two and CD8 memory one. Study results and limitations: Sequencing depth was a factor that was expected to affect clonotype sharing among donors. About 5% of naive CD4 clonotypes were shared across a few donors.

V was pared by 3 bases and J by 8 bases, with 9 bases of the junction left unmatched. This CDR3 comprises 15 residues. Germline V CDR1 and CDR2: SGHAT, FQNNGV. Concerning this clone: Its antigen is unidentified.

Naive-designated CD8 cells lacked CD45RO, were positively enriched for CCR7, and omitted terminally differentiated effector memory CD45RA+ cells. For sorted subsets, roughly 200 ng DNA per replicate equaled 33,000 or so T cell genomes. Clones were read by immunoSEQ multiplex PCR, and TCRdb kept only the in-frame ones, dropping some. This table has 1.5 million to 2.5 million clones, over 85% appearing once. The gene calls are TRBV11-2 and TRBJ2-1; 8 positions match TRBD2. The sample taken for sequencing was naive CD8+ T cells sorted from blood. The TCR originated in a young man in good health. This CDR3 reads CASSFGGRINDEQFF. CDR3 sequence (DNA): TGTGCCAGCAGCTTTGGCGGGAGGATAAACGATGAGCAGTTCTTC.